This T cell receptor beta chain was retrieved from a study of cytomegalovirus exposure and HLA in healthy donors. Study conclusions and caveats: According to a subsequent analysis, TCR clusters from the first cohort were inclined to appear together in the 120 validation repertoires. Cytomegalovirus association was listed for 150 or so TCR beta chains. High sensitivity and specificity were reportedly achieved when the classifier diagnosed cytomegalovirus status.

Worth noting for this clone: What it binds is unknown.

The donors were part of the 120-subject validation cohort, which stood apart from the roughly 670-subject first cohort. The table came from immunoSEQ multiplex PCR; TCRdb's copy has only in-frame clones and leaves some out. The data hold about 190,000 clones, with 86% observed a single time. Germline CDR1 and CDR2: GTSNPN and SVGIG (reference sequence). With V trimmed by 3 bases and J by 7 bases, 11 bases remained unmatched. This CDR3 comprises 15 residues. The source is a woman under 30 in good health and CMV-seronegative. The rearrangement joins TRBV30 to TRBJ1-5; 8 bases agree with TRBD1. Material: PBMCs. The CDR3 is CAWRPIQGVKQPQHF. For the CDR3, the DNA is TGTGCCTGGAGACCTATACAGGGGGTAAAGCAGCCCCAGCATTTT.